Below, 18 T cell receptor beta chains from the same sample are listed, as sequenced in a study of regulatory T cells in long-lasting Graves disease. Time point indicated: newly diagnosed GD, antithyroid drugs for less than 3 months. With RNA extracted from PBMCs as input, the TCR library was made. TCR beta libraries were built with iRepertoire HTBI primers and Arm-PCR of CDR3 regions. In TCRdb, the multiplex PCR reads were re-called with MiXCR into one record per CDR3 protein. The table lists around 480,000 distinct CDR3 sequences, around 15% of them singletons. These data were likewise used in another study, on T cells in Graves' hyperthyroidism and ophthalmopathy.

The material sequenced was peripheral blood mononuclear cells (PBMCs), taken at new diagnosis, from a patient treated with antithyroid drugs. The receptors here all came from a man aged 35-49 years with Graves disease.

V and J are TRBV29-1 and TRBJ1-1; D may be TRBD1 (6 bases). CDR3 size: 15 residues. Trimming cost V 0 bases and J 3 bases, with 14 bases left between them. Germline CDR1 and CDR2: SQVTM and ANQGSEA. CDR3 protein: CSVEDLGGRDTEAFF. As DNA, the CDR3 is TGCAGCGTTGAAGATCTTGGGGGCAGGGACACTGAAGCTTTCTTT.

This clonotype has ten or more counts. The chain employs TRBV12-3 or TRBV12-4 and TRBJ1-2, with a possible D match to TRBD1 (5 bases). The CDR3 consists of 14 residues. Trimming removed 1 base from V and 6 bases from J, with 12 bases in between. DNA of the CDR3: TGTGCCAGCAGTTTAGAGGGGTTTCGTGATGGCTACACCTTC. Its protein product is CASSLEGFRDGYTF.

Many counts were recorded for this clonotype. The V gene is TRBV20-1, the J gene TRBJ2-1; 9 nucleotides match TRBD2. V gave up 6 bases and J gave up 8 bases; unmatched junction bases: 11. Germline CDR1 and CDR2: DFQATT and SNEGSKA (reference sequence). This CDR3 contains 14 residues. The CDR3 sequence is CSARPSGKGDEQFF. CDR3 bases: TGCAGTGCCAGGCCTAGCGGGAAAGGGGATGAGCAGTTCTTC.

This clonotype was observed at least ten times. V is TRBV6-5 and J is TRBJ2-3; D uncertain. Trimming removed 1 base from V and 1 base from J, with 6 bases in between. There are 14 residues in the CDR3. Germline assignment: CDR1 MNHEY and CDR2 SVGAGI. The CDR3 region has the DNA TGTGCCAGCAGTTACTTCCAGGGCACAGATACGCAGTATTTT. Protein sequence: CASSYFQGTDTQYF.

In its sample, this clonotype was seen a few times. The chain carries TRBV6-1 and TRBJ1-5, with D hard to call. V dropped 1 base and J dropped 3 bases, with 13 bases sitting between them. The CDR3 is made up of 16 amino acids. CDR1 is MNHNS, CDR2 SASEGT, per germline. CDR3 nucleotides: TGTGCCAGCAGTGAAGAGTGGGCTAGGAACAATCAGCCCCAGCATTTT. Protein sequence: CASSEEWARNNQPQHF.

This clonotype has at least ten counts. The chain combines TRBV28 with TRBJ2-7; D is uncertain. There are 15 residues in the CDR3. Trimming removed 5 bases from V and 1 base from J, with 15 bases in between. Per germline, CDR1 MDHEN and CDR2 SYDVKM. The CDR3 spells CASSPPSAPSYEQYF. The CDR3 bases are TGTGCCAGCAGTCCCCCGTCGGCACCGTCCTACGAGCAGTACTTC.

This clonotype was observed at least ten times. CDR3 region: CASSEISQGEGELFF. The CDR3 nucleotides read TGTGCCAGCAGTGAAATTTCCCAGGGCGAAGGGGAGCTGTTTTTT. This chain links TRBV2 with TRBJ2-2, with a weak D call TRBD1 (5 bases). CDR3 length equals 15 residues. The germline CDR1 and CDR2 sequences are SNHLY and FYNNEI. The V gene lost 2 bases and the J gene lost 8 bases, with 15 bases spanning the gap. The whole variable domain, filled in from reference TRBV2 and TRBJ2-2, reads EPEVTQTPSHQVTQMGQEVILRCVPISNHLYFYWYRQILGQKVEFLVSFYNNEISEKSEIFDDQFSVERPDGSNFTLKIRSTKLEDSAMYFCASSEISQGEGELFFGEGSRLTVL.

In DNA form, the CDR3 reads TGTGCCATCAGTGGGGCGGGCTTGGAGACCCAGTACTTC. Translation: CAISGAGLETQYF. This chain uses TRBV10-3 with TRBJ2-5; D may be TRBD2 (5 bases). The CDR3 is 13 residues long. Germline CDR1 and CDR2: ENHRY and SYGVKD. Trimming removed 4 bases from V and 5 bases from J, with 11 bases in between.

The chain links TRBV28 to TRBJ1-3; the D is unclear. This CDR3 region has 16 residues. V was pared by 4 bases and J by 0 bases, with 13 bases between. The germline V gene has CDR1 MDHEN and CDR2 SYDVKM. As DNA, the CDR3 is TGTGCCAGCAGTTCCCCCGCACCGGCCTCTGGAAACACCATATATTTT. Protein: CASSSPAPASGNTIYF.

This clonotype was found many times. The chain links TRBV5-1 to TRBJ2-7; D might be TRBD1 or TRBD2, each matching 6 bases. Germline V gene data show CDR1 as SGHRS and CDR2 as YFSETQ. The V gene lost 2 bases and the J gene lost 1 base, with 13 bases spanning the gap. This CDR3 spans 15 amino acids. The CDR3 loop reads CASSFRLDRSYEQYF. CDR3 coding DNA: TGCGCCAGCAGCTTCCGACTAGACAGGTCCTACGAGCAGTACTTC.

This clonotype was recorded a few times. At one boundary the junction diverges from the germline segment, which might be a read error. This sequence joins TRBV5-1 and TRBJ2-1; the match to TRBD2 covers 12 bases. The CDR3 is made up of 17 amino acids. Germline V gene sequence: CDR1 SGHRS, CDR2 YFSETQ. CDR3 coding DNA: TGTGCCAGCAGCTCAAGCCGACTAGCGGGGGCCTACAATGAGCAGTTCTTC. Translating gives CASSSSRLAGAYNEQFF.

The rearrangement links TRBV5-1 to TRBJ2-2; 8 bases are shared with TRBD2. V was pared by 4 bases and J by 7 bases, with 9 bases of the junction left unmatched. Per germline, CDR1 SGHRS and CDR2 YFSETQ. The CDR3 sequence is 15 residues long. This CDR3 is CASSNVTSGIGELFF. CDR3 nucleotide sequence: TGCGCCAGCAGCAACGTCACTAGCGGCATCGGGGAGCTGTTTTTT.

Many counts were recorded for this clonotype. The rearrangement joins TRBV3-1 to TRBJ1-1; D is unresolved. The length of the CDR3 is 16 residues. Between the trimmed V and J ends, which lost 4 bases and 0 bases, there was a span of 15 bases. Looked up from germline, CDR1 is LGHDT and CDR2 is YNNKEL (reference sequence). This chain's CDR3 is CASSRQATAVNTEAFF. The CDR3 region has the DNA TGTGCCAGCAGCCGGCAGGCCACCGCGGTGAACACTGAAGCTTTCTTT.

A few counts support this clonotype. The chain recombines TRBV20-1 with TRBJ2-4; D unclear. CDR3 length: 13 residues. V lost 3 bases, J lost 0 bases, and 6 bases lay in between. Germline-derived CDR1 and CDR2 are DFQATT and SNEGSKA (reference sequence). The CDR3 nucleotides read TGCAGTGCTAGGGCGTCAGCCAAAAACATTCAGTACTTC. Encoded protein: CSARASAKNIQYF.

This clonotype has at least ten counts. V is TRBV12-3 or TRBV12-4 and J is TRBJ2-2; D remains ambiguous. The CDR3 totals 14 residues. The V end was cut by 6 bases, the J end by 3 bases, with 11 bases between. The CDR3: CASRKRRDTGELFF. For the CDR3, the DNA is TGTGCCAGCAGAAAAAGACGGGACACCGGGGAGCTGTTTTTT.

This clonotype was observed many times. The V gene is TRBV29-1, the J gene TRBJ2-3, with TRBD2 identical over 11 bases. Germline CDR1 reads SQVTM; CDR2 reads ANQGSEA. There are 16 residues in the CDR3. After removal of 0 bases from V and 6 bases from J, the junction contained 8 bases not matched to a gene. This chain's CDR3 is CSVEEWVAGGSDTQYF. In DNA form, the CDR3 reads TGCAGCGTTGAAGAGTGGGTAGCGGGAGGGAGCGATACGCAGTATTTT.

This clonotype was detected ten times or more. V gene TRBV6-2 or TRBV6-3 combines with J gene TRBJ2-1; D uncertain. Germline assignment: CDR1 MNHEY and CDR2 SVGEGT. The V gene lost 3 bases and the J gene lost 4 bases, with 13 bases spanning the gap. The CDR3 runs to 15 residues. In DNA, the CDR3 is TGTGCCAGCAGTTATGCCCCCGTATCATACAATGAGCAGTTCTTC. Protein sequence: CASSYAPVSYNEQFF.

This clonotype appeared many times. CDR3 nucleotide sequence: TGTGCCAGCACCCGTGGACGGCCCAATCAGCCCCAGCATTTT. This sequence encodes CASTRGRPNQPQHF. The chain is built from TRBV12-3 or TRBV12-4 and TRBJ1-5; D not certain. The CDR3 sequence is 14 residues long. V was cut by 7 bases and J by 3 bases, with 13 bases left in between.